The 14 T cell receptor beta chains reported below all come from one sample, sequenced in a study of a mutant IDH1 vaccine in newly diagnosed glioma (dated by TCRdb to the early 2020s). Sample time point, as interpreted from the label and publication: week 5, during vaccination. A 20-mer mutant IDH1 peptide at 300 micrograms in Montanide made up each vaccine dose, which was injected subcutaneously together with topical imiquimod. No cognate antigen is known for these TCRs. The method behind the library was the immunoSEQ multiplex PCR assay. TCRdb mirrors the immuneACCESS table, restricted to in-frame sequences. Some clones are absent from its copies; in checked studies, under half trace to an unresolved V gene, and the reason for the others is unknown. The sample table holds 25,000 to 35,000 clones, of which roughly nine tenths were seen once. About 3.1% of the sample is taken by the ten largest.

The sample was peripheral blood mononuclear cells (PBMCs), taken from a glioma patient whose treatment included an IDH1 peptide vaccine. These receptors were taken from a woman aged 40-49 years with glioma. Some clones in this sample may be carry-over from other donors' samples.

V gene TRBV5-8 combines with J gene TRBJ1-3, with a possible D match to TRBD1 (6 bases). Trimming removed 2 bases from V and 2 bases from J, with 8 bases in between. Germline assignment: CDR1 SGHTS and CDR2 YDEGEE. The CDR3 sequence is 14 residues long. The CDR3, as DNA: TGTGCCAGCAGCTTCGGGGGGCCTGGAAACACCATATATTTT. It translates to CASSFGGPGNTIYF.

The CDR3, as DNA: TGTGCCAGCAGTGAAGGGGAGGGGCTATCAGCCCAGCATTTT. Protein: CASSEGEGLSAQHF. The chain recombines TRBV6-1 with TRBJ1-5; possible D gene TRBD1, 5 bases. This CDR3 has 14 residues. Germline loops: CDR1 MNHNS, CDR2 SASEGT. The V gene lost 1 base and the J gene lost 11 bases, with 15 bases spanning the gap.

This clone has just one count. The chain has TRBV19 and TRBJ2-1; D is undetermined. Germline V gene lookup returns CDR1 LNHDA and CDR2 SQIVND (reference sequence). The CDR3 runs to 11 residues. V lost 4 bases to trimming and J lost 5 bases, with 3 bases between them. This CDR3 is CASSSNNEQFF. CDR3 bases: TGTGCCAGTAGTAGCAACAATGAGCAGTTCTTC.

The chain recombines TRBV9 with TRBJ1-5; D is undetermined. Per the germline V gene, CDR1 is SGDLS and CDR2 is YYNGEE. The CDR3 spans 16 residues. V shed 0 bases and J shed 3 bases, with 13 bases lying between them. The CDR3 region is CASSVAPDGYNQPQHF. The CDR3 bases are TGTGCCAGCAGCGTAGCTCCCGACGGGTACAATCAGCCCCAGCATTTT.

A few counts support this clone. The genes are TRBV29-1 and TRBJ1-1, with a weak D call TRBD1 (5 bases). Germline assignment: CDR1 SQVTM and CDR2 ANQGSEA. Trimming removed 6 bases from V and 4 bases from J, with 12 bases in between. The CDR3 runs to 12 residues. CDR3 in amino acids: CSVLTGGTEAFF. The CDR3 nucleotides are TGCAGCGTCCTCACAGGAGGCACTGAAGCTTTCTTT.

The chain is built from TRBV29-1 and TRBJ2-7; D may be TRBD2 (5 bases). Germline V gene data show CDR1 as SQVTM and CDR2 as ANQGSEA. V lost 7 bases and J lost 7, with 14 bases in between. This CDR3 is 11 amino acids long. The CDR3 loop reads CSGGSFEEQYF. The CDR3 DNA reads TGCAGCGGTGGGAGTTTCGAGGAGCAGTACTTC.

The genes are TRBV11-2 and TRBJ1-2, with D possibly matching TRBD1 (6 bases). This CDR3 contains 14 residues. Germline V gene data show CDR1 as SGHAT and CDR2 as FQNNGV. Trimming left V 8 bases short and J 4 bases short, with 17 bases between. In nucleotides, the CDR3 is TGTGCCAGCTTGAAACTGACAGGACGCTATGGCTACACCTTC. As protein: CASLKLTGRYGYTF.

This clone came up once. The CDR3 here is CASSFGLAGVEQFF. Written as DNA, the CDR3 is TGTGCCAGCAGCTTCGGGCTAGCGGGGGTTGAGCAGTTCTTC. This chain connects TRBV7-9 to TRBJ2-1; TRBD2 matches 10 bases. V lost 3 bases and J lost 9; bases outside the gene matches: 5. This CDR3 has 14 residues. Germline V gene data show CDR1 as SEHNR and CDR2 as FQNEAQ (reference sequence).

The CDR3 reads CASRFRDTYTGELFF. The DNA for the CDR3 is TGTGCCAGTAGGTTCCGGGACACTTACACCGGGGAGCTGTTTTTT. The gene calls are TRBV19 and TRBJ2-2, with D possibly being TRBD1 (6 bases). V lost 6 bases, J lost 3 bases, and 14 bases lay in between. This CDR3 region has 15 residues. Germline values: CDR1 LNHDA, CDR2 SQIVND (reference sequence).

The chain uses TRBV5-8 and TRBJ1-4; unclear D gene. Trimming left V 3 bases short and J 8 bases short, with 20 bases between. CDR3 size: 16 residues. Germline CDR1 is SGHTS and CDR2 is YDEGEE. The CDR3 protein is CASSSSEAGSGEKLFF. The DNA for the CDR3 is TGTGCCAGCAGCTCTTCTGAGGCGGGTAGTGGAGAAAAACTGTTTTTT.

Here the CDR3 reads CASATAGANVLTF. The CDR3 DNA follows: TGTGCCAGCGCGACAGCTGGGGCCAACGTCCTGACTTTC. The chain is built from TRBV2 and TRBJ2-6; tentative D call: TRBD1 (5 bases). Trimming took off 8 bases at V and 2 bases at J, with 7 bases between the two ends. CDR3 length: 13 amino acids. CDR1 and CDR2 (germline): SNHLY, FYNNEI.

The rearrangement uses TRBV9 and TRBJ1-1; tentatively, D is TRBD1 (5 bases). V gave up 4 bases and J gave up 5 bases, with 21 bases separating them. The CDR3 runs to 16 residues. The V gene's germline CDR1 is SGDLS and CDR2 YYNGEE. The CDR3 sequence: CASSPGLGLEGTEAFF. CDR3 bases: TGTGCCAGCAGCCCCGGTTTGGGATTAGAGGGGACTGAAGCTTTCTTT.

The chain links TRBV19 to TRBJ1-5, with D tentatively TRBD1 (5 bases). V was pared by 6 bases and J by 7 bases, with 16 bases between. Germline-derived CDR1 and CDR2 are LNHDA and SQIVND (reference sequence). This CDR3 has 14 amino acids. CDR3 bases: TGTGCCAGTAGGTCGGCCGGGGCGGAACAGCCCCAGCATTTT. Protein sequence: CASRSAGAEQPQHF.

This chain links TRBV6-5 with TRBJ2-5; the D is unclear. CDR1 and CDR2 (germline): MNHEY, SVGAGI. There are 11 residues in the CDR3. V was trimmed by 9 bases and J by 5 bases, leaving 10 bases between them. In DNA form, the CDR3 reads TGTGCCAGTAGGGTTCGGGAGACCCAGTACTTC. This sequence encodes CASRVRETQYF.